The source of this T cell receptor (beta chain) is a study of molecular identifiers for immune sequencing clone quantification. General study points: Barcode collisions between identical TCR molecules could shrink estimates of highly expanded clone sizes.

As CD8+CD4-CCR7+CD45RA+ cells, naive CD8 T cells were sorted. This clonotype was seen a few times. Its target is not known. TCRdb recomputed calls from the PCR reads with MiXCR, one row per CDR3 protein. The data show over 90,000 distinct CDR3 sequences, about 35% seen once. In germline, CDR1 is MDHEN, CDR2 SYDVKM. The CDR3 covers 18 residues. The trim removed 7 bases at V and 7 bases at J, leaving 20 bases unmatched. The receptor was isolated from a human donor in good health. Some libraries in this study had Jurkat cell RNA spiked in. V and J are TRBV28 and TRBJ2-1; TRBD2 aligns across 9 bases. Source material: naive CD8+ T cells from blood, with Jurkat cell RNA spiked in. The subset is: FACS-sorted CD8+CD4-CCR7+CD45RA+ naive T cells. DNA for the CDR3: TGTGCCAGCAACCCATTCCTAGCGGGATATAAGCAAGGGAATGAGCAGTTCTTC. As protein: CASNPFLAGYKQGNEQFF.